These T cell receptor beta chains were read from a single sample in a study of technical replicates of blood from several donors. Generated by immunoSEQ multiplex PCR, the TCRdb table keeps only in-frame clones and is missing some. The table has more than 90,000 clones, approximately 95% seen once; the top ten hold 0.36%. Sequenced input: T cells isolated from PBMCs. Every receptor here comes from a human donor in good health. Both conserved end residues are trimmed from each CDR3.

v_gene: TRBV9
j_gene: TRBJ2-3
len: 11
CDR3aa: ASSAGGEATQY

v_gene: TRBV6-1
j_gene: TRBJ1-1
len: 8
CDR3aa: ASRGTEAF

v_gene: TRBV9
j_gene: TRBJ1-4
len: 11
CDR3aa: ASSKGAHEKLF

v_gene: TRBV28
j_gene: TRBJ1-2
len: 12
CDR3aa: ASSLFEGMYGYT

v_gene: TRBV29-1
j_gene: TRBJ2-1
len: 12
CDR3aa: SVVNRGTYNEQF

v_gene: TRBV28
j_gene: TRBJ1-2
len: 14
CDR3aa: ASSLHRALLPYGYT

v_gene: TRBV4-1
j_gene: TRBJ2-2
len: 13
CDR3aa: ASSQDDRDTGELF

v_gene: TRBV7-9
j_gene: TRBJ2-2
len: 11
CDR3aa: ASSLVATGELF

v_gene: TRBV28
j_gene: TRBJ2-7
len: 11
CDR3aa: ASSKPRLFEQY

v_gene: TRBV19
j_gene: TRBJ1-2
len: 8
CDR3aa: ASSEGGYT

v_gene: TRBV9
j_gene: TRBJ1-2
len: 12
CDR3aa: ASSVDLPTNGYT

v_gene: TRBV27
j_gene: TRBJ1-4
len: 13
CDR3aa: ASSTYLAGREKLF

v_gene: TRBV2
j_gene: TRBJ2-7
len: 10
CDR3aa: ASRSGLYEQY

v_gene: TRBV10-3
j_gene: TRBJ2-3
len: 11
CDR3aa: AINAADTDTQY